This T cell receptor (beta chain) was profiled in a study of blood T cell repertoires in COVID-19. Study-level background: The United States, Italy and Spain supplied acute and convalescent COVID-19 samples.

This clone was picked up one time. This CDR3 is built from 14 residues. The V segment lost 6 bases and the J segment 4 bases; nucleotides outside the gene matches: 5. Germline V gives CDR1 MGHDK, CDR2 SYGVNS. Source study methods: How many nucleated cells were present was estimated from reference gene primer amplification. Sequencing used immunoSEQ multiplex PCR; TCRdb keeps in-frame clones, though not all of them. The V and J calls and clone size are taken from that table; D and trimming were inferred from the DNA. This sample carries some 140,000 clones, roughly 85% of them seen once, and the ten largest clones take 3.5% to 5%.

Sequencing was carried out using peripheral blood. The clonotype originates from a human donor in a cohort sampled during active COVID-19. The V and J genes are TRBV25-1 and TRBJ2-2; 7 bases line up with TRBD1. This CDR3 is CASSGQARTGELFF. The CDR3 nucleotides read TGTGCCAGCAGCGGACAGGCGCGCACCGGGGAGCTGTTTTTT.